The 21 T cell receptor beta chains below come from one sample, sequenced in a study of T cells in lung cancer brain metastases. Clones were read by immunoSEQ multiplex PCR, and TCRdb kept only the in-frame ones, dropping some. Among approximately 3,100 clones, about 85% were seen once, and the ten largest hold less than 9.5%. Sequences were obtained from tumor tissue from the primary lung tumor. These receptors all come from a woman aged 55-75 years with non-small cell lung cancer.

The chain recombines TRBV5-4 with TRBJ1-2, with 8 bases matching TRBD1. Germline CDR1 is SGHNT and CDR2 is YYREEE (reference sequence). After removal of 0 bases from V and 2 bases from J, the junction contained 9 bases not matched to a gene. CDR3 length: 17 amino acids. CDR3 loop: CASSLGYQGATNYGYTF. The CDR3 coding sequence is TGTGCCAGCAGCTTGGGATATCAGGGGGCGACGAACTATGGCTACACCTTC.

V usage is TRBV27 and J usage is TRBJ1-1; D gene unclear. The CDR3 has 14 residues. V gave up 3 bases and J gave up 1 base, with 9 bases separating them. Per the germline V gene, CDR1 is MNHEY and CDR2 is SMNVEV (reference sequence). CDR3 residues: CASSFVRSNTEAFF. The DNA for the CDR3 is TGTGCCAGCAGTTTTGTCAGATCGAACACTGAAGCTTTCTTT.

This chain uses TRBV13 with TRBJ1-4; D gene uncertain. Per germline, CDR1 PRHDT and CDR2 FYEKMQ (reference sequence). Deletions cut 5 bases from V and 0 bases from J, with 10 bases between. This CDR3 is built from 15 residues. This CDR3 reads CASSAEGATNEKLFF. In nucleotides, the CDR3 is TGTGCCAGCAGCGCGGAAGGTGCAACTAATGAAAAACTGTTTTTT. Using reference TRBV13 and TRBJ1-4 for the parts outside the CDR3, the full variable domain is AAGVIQSPRHLIKEKRETATLKCYPIPRHDTVYWYQQGPGQDPQFLISFYEKMQSDKGSIPDRFSAQQFSDYHSELNMSSLELGDSALYFCASSAEGATNEKLFFGSGTQLSVL.

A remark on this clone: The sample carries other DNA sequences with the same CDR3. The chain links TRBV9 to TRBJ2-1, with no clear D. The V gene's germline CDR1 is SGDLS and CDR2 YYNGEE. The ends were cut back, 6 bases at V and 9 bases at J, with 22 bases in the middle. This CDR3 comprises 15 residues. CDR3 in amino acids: CASTVTADPHSEQFF. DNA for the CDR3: TGTGCCAGCACTGTGACTGCGGATCCACATAGTGAGCAGTTCTTC.

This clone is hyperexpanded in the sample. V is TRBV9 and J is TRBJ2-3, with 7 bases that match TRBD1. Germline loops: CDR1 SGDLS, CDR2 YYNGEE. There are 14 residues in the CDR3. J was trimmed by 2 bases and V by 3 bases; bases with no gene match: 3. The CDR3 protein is CASSADRITDTQYF. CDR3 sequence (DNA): TGTGCCAGCAGCGCGGACAGGATCACAGATACGCAGTATTTT. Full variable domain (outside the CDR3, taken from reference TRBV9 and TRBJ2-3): DSGVTQTPKHLITATGQRVTLRCSPRSGDLSVYWYQQSLDQGLQFLIQYYNGEERAKGNILERFSAQQFPDLHSELNLSSLELGDSALYFCASSADRITDTQYFGPGTRLTVL.

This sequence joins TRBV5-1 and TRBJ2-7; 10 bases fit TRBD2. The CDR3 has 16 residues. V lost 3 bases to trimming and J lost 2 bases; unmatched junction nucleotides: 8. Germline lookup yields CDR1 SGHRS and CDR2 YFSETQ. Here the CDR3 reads CASSSTGTSATYEQYF. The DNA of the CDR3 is TGCGCCAGCAGCTCTACCGGGACTAGCGCGACCTACGAGCAGTACTTC.

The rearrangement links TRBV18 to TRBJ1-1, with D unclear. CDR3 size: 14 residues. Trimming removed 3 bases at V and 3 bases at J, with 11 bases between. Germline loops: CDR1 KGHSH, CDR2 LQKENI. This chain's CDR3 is CASSPGGWDTEAFF. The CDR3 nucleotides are TGTGCCAGCTCACCGGGCGGTTGGGACACTGAAGCTTTCTTT.

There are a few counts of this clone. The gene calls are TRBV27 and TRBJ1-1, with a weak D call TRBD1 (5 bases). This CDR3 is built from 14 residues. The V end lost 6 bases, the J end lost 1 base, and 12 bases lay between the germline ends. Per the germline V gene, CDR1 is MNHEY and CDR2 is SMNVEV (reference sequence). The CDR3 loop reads CASRPGPRNTEAFF. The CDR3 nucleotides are TGTGCCAGCAGGCCGGGACCCCGGAACACTGAAGCTTTCTTT.

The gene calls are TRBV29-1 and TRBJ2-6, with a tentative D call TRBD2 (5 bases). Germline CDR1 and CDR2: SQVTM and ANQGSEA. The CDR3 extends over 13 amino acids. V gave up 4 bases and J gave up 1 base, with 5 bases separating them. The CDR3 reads CSVAGSGANVLTF. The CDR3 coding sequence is TGCAGCGTTGCGGGGTCTGGGGCCAACGTCCTGACTTTC.

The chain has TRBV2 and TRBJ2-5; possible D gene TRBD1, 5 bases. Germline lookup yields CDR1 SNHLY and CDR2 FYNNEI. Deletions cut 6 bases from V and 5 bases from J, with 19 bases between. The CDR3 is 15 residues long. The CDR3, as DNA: TGTGCCAGCAGGGCTTGGACACCAGATGGGGAGACCCAGTACTTC. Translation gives CASRAWTPDGETQYF.

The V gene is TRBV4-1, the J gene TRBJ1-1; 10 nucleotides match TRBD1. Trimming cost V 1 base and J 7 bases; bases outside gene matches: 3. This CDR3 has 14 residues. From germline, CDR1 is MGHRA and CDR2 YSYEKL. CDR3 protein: CASSQGQGAREAFF. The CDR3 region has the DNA TGCGCCAGCAGCCAAGGACAGGGGGCGCGTGAAGCTTTCTTT.

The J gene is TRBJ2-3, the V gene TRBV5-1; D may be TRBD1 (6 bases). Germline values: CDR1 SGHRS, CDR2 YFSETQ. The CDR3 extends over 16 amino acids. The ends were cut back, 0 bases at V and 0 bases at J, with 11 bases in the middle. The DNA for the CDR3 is TGCGCCAGCAGCTTGGCAATAGGGGGAAGCACAGATACGCAGTATTTT. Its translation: CASSLAIGGSTDTQYF.

CDR3 sequence (DNA): TGCAGCGTTGAAGGGCTTCCCTATGGCTACACCTTC. Its protein is CSVEGLPYGYTF. The chain employs TRBV29-1 and TRBJ1-2; D is unresolved. The V gene lost 1 base and the J gene lost 4 bases, with 7 bases spanning the gap. From germline, CDR1 is SQVTM and CDR2 ANQGSEA. The CDR3 is made up of 12 amino acids.

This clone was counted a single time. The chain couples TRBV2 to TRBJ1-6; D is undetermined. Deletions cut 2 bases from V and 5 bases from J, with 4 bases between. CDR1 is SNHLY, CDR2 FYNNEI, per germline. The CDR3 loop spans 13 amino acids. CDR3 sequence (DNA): TGTGCCAGCAGTGAACGTAATAATTCACCCCTCCACTTT. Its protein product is CASSERNNSPLHF.

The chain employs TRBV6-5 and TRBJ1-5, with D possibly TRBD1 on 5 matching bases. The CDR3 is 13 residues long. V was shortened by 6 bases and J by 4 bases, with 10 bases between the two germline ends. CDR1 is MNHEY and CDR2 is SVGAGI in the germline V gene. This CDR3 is CASSKQGNQPQHF. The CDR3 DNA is TGTGCCAGCAGCAAGCAGGGAAATCAGCCCCAGCATTTT.

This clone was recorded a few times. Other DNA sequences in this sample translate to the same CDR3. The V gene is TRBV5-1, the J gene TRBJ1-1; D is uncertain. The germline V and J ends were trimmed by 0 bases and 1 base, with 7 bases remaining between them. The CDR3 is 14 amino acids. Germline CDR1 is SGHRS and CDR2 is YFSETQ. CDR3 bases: TGCGCCAGCAGCTTGGCCGCCCGGAACACTGAAGCTTTCTTT. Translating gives CASSLAARNTEAFF.

CDR3 coding DNA: TGTGCCTGGAGTGTAAGGAGGGCAGATACGCAGTATTTT. It specifies CAWSVRRADTQYF. The genes are TRBV30 and TRBJ2-3, with D possibly TRBD2 on 6 matching bases. CDR3 length: 13 amino acids. Trimming removed 0 bases at V and 4 bases at J, with 8 bases between. From germline, CDR1 is GTSNPN and CDR2 SVGIG (reference sequence). Complete variable domain (other parts from reference TRBV30 and TRBJ2-3): SQTIHQWPATLVQPVGSPLSLECTVEGTSNPNLYWYRQAAGRGLQLLFYSVGIGQISSEVPQNLSASRPQDRQFILSSKKLLLSDSGFYLCAWSVRRADTQYFGPGTRLTVL.

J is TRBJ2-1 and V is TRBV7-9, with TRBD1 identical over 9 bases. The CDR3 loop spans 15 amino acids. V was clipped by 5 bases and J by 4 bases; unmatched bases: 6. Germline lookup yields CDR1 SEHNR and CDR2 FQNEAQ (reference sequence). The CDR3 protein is CASSQGQGEYNEQFF. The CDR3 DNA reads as TGTGCCAGCAGCCAGGGACAGGGAGAGTACAATGAGCAGTTCTTC.

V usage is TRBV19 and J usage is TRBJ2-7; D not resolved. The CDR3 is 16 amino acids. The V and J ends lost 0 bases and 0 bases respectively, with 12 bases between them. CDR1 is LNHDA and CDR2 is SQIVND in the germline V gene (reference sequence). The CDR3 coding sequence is TGTGCCAGTAGTATAGATCGGAACAGTTTCTCCTACGAGCAGTACTTC. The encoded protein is CASSIDRNSFSYEQYF. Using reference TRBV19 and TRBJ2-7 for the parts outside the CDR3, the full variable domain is DGGITQSPKYLFRKEGQNVTLSCEQNLNHDAMYWYRQDPGQGLRLIYYSQIVNDFQKGDIAEGYSVSREKKESFPLTVTSAQKNPTAFYLCASSIDRNSFSYEQYFGPGTRLTVT.

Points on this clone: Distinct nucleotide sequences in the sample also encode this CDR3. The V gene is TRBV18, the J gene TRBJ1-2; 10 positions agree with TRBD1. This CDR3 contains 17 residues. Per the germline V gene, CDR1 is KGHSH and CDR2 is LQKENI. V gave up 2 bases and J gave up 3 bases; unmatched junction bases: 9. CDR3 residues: CASSPALTGGADYGYTF. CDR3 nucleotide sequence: TGTGCCAGCTCACCAGCCCTGACAGGGGGCGCCGACTATGGCTACACCTTC.

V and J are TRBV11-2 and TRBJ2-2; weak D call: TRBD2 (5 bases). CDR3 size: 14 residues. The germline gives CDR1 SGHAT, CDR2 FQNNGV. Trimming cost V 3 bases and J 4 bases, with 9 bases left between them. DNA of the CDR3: TGTGCCAGCAGCTTCCGGAGCGGCACCGGGGAGCTGTTTTTT. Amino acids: CASSFRSGTGELFF.